A single sample gave rise to the 12 T cell receptor beta chains below, sequenced in a study of cytomegalovirus exposure and HLA in healthy donors. Primers for the PCR totalled 60 Vbeta and 13 Jbeta. Only in-frame clones appear in the TCRdb table, and some are missing; sequencing was by immunoSEQ multiplex PCR. The sample holds about 140,000 clones, around 84% seen once. What was sequenced was PBMCs. Receptors originate from a man between 45 and 60 years old in good health and CMV-seronegative.

V and J are TRBV10-3 and TRBJ1-2; D unresolved. Germline CDR1 reads ENHRY; CDR2 reads SYGVKD. The ends were cut back, 4 bases at V and 8 bases at J, with 11 bases in the middle. This CDR3 comprises 12 residues. CDR3 in amino acids: CAISAGGKGYTF. The CDR3 DNA reads TGTGCCATCAGTGCAGGTGGAAAGGGCTACACCTTC.

The V gene is TRBV5-6, the J gene TRBJ2-5; the match to TRBD1 covers 9 bases. The germline gives CDR1 SGHDT, CDR2 YYEEEE. With 4 bases clipped from V and 2 bases from J, the junction kept 3 bases outside the gene matches. This CDR3 spans 14 amino acids. The chain's CDR3 is CASSDRGWQETQYF. In DNA form, the CDR3 reads TGTGCCAGCAGCGACAGGGGGTGGCAAGAGACCCAGTACTTC. Full variable domain (rest looked up from reference TRBV5-6 and TRBJ2-5): DAGVTQSPTHLIKTRGQQVTLRCSPKSGHDTVSWYQQALGQGPQFIFQYYEEEERQRGNFPDRFSGHQFPNYSSELNVNALLLGDSALYLCASSDRGWQETQYFGPGTRLLVL.

The rearrangement uses TRBV29-1 and TRBJ2-7, with D perhaps TRBD1 (6 bases). This CDR3 is built from 13 residues. In germline, CDR1 is SQVTM, CDR2 ANQGSEA. V shed 7 bases and J shed 2 bases, with 15 bases lying between them. The CDR3 DNA follows: TGCAGCGCCCTAGGACAGTCTACCTACGAGCAGTACTTC. It encodes CSALGQSTYEQYF.

The CDR3 loop is CAWSVKGARGGGGYTF. In DNA, the CDR3 is TGTGCCTGGAGTGTAAAGGGGGCGCGGGGAGGTGGGGGCTACACCTTC. The chain recombines TRBV30 with TRBJ1-2, with TRBD1 matching over 7 bases. Trimming at V came to 0 bases and at J to 8 bases, leaving 15 bases not matched to a gene. The CDR3 consists of 16 residues. Looked up from germline, CDR1 is GTSNPN and CDR2 is SVGIG (reference sequence).

The V and J genes are TRBV7-9 and TRBJ2-3; 7 positions match TRBD2. V lost 6 bases and J lost 4; bases outside the gene matches: 16. The germline CDR1 and CDR2 sequences are SEHNR and FQNEAQ (reference sequence). The CDR3 has 17 amino acids. The CDR3: CASSLQRPGGYADTQYF. The DNA of the CDR3 is TGTGCCAGCAGTCTTCAGAGACCGGGAGGATACGCAGATACGCAGTATTTT.

The chain couples TRBV19 to TRBJ1-2; 8 bases fit TRBD1. Germline assignment: CDR1 LNHDA and CDR2 SQIVND (reference sequence). The CDR3 has 15 amino acids. V shed 4 bases and J 4 bases; nucleotides not matched to a gene: 8. CDR3 DNA sequence: TGTGCCAGTAGTACCCTTGGACAGGGCCTCTATGGCTACACCTTC. This gives the protein CASSTLGQGLYGYTF. Combining the CDR3 with reference TRBV19 and TRBJ1-2 gives the whole variable domain DGGITQSPKYLFRKEGQNVTLSCEQNLNHDAMYWYRQDPGQGLRLIYYSQIVNDFQKGDIAEGYSVSREKKESFPLTVTSAQKNPTAFYLCASSTLGQGLYGYTFGSGTRLTVV.

The rearrangement uses TRBV5-1 and TRBJ2-3; no reliable D call. Germline-derived CDR1 and CDR2 are SGHRS and YFSETQ. This CDR3 has 13 amino acids. With 3 bases removed from V and 5 bases from J, the gap between germline ends came to 10 bases. CDR3 nucleotides: TGCGCCAGCAGCTCGACTTATAAAGATACGCAGTATTTT. Encoded protein: CASSSTYKDTQYF.

The J gene is TRBJ2-5, the V gene TRBV5-4, with 7 bases fitting TRBD1. The CDR3 runs 15 residues. Per the germline V gene, CDR1 is SGHNT and CDR2 is YYREEE (reference sequence). Losses at the gene ends were 0 bases for V and 7 bases for J; bases not matched to a gene: 9. This chain's CDR3 is CASSLAGGRVVTQYF. CDR3 bases: TGTGCCAGCAGCTTGGCAGGGGGTAGGGTAGTGACCCAGTACTTC.

This chain joins TRBV6-6 and TRBJ1-5; perhaps TRBD1 as D (6 bases). Trimming took 7 bases from V and 6 from J, leaving 16 bases between them. The CDR3 loop spans 14 amino acids. CDR1 is MNHNY and CDR2 is SVGAGI in the germline V gene (reference sequence). The CDR3 DNA is TGTGCCAGCAACGAGGCAGGGGAGGGTCAGCCCCAGCATTTT. Translated, it gives CASNEAGEGQPQHF.

V gene TRBV2 combines with J gene TRBJ2-2, with TRBD2 as a possible D gene (6 bases). The CDR3 covers 13 residues. Trimming shortened V by 8 bases and J by 6 bases, and 13 bases separated the two germline ends. The V gene's germline CDR1 is SNHLY and CDR2 FYNNEI. Here the CDR3 reads CASQRTGAGELFF. The CDR3 region has the DNA TGTGCCAGCCAAAGAACGGGAGCCGGGGAGCTGTTTTTT.

The chain is built from TRBV28 and TRBJ1-1, with TRBD1 matching over 7 bases. J gave up 5 bases and V 5 bases, and 14 bases lay outside the gene matches. The V gene's germline CDR1 is MDHEN and CDR2 SYDVKM. This CDR3 contains 16 residues. The CDR3 DNA follows: TGTGCCAGCAGTATTCCGCAGACAGGGTATTCGACTGAAGCTTTCTTT. Protein sequence: CASSIPQTGYSTEAFF.

CDR3 coding DNA: TGTGCCAGCAGCTGGGGACAGGTCGAAAATTCACCCCTCCACTTT. Translating gives CASSWGQVENSPLHF. The chain has TRBV11-1 and TRBJ1-6; 8 positions match TRBD1. Trimming at V came to 4 bases and at J to 7 bases, leaving 6 bases not matched to a gene. Germline V CDR1 and CDR2: SGHAT, FQDESV (reference sequence). The CDR3 is 15 amino acids.